The 27 T cell receptor beta chains reported below all come from one sample, sequenced in a study of cytomegalovirus exposure and HLA in healthy donors. Use of 60 Vbeta and 13 Jbeta primers characterized the PCR. The method was immunoSEQ multiplex PCR; TCRdb's version includes in-frame clones alone and lacks a portion of them. The data hold about 130,000 clones, with about three quarters observed a single time. The sequencing input was PBMCs. These receptors all stem from a man over 45 in good health and CMV-seronegative.

Remarks on this clone: One end of the junction does not line up with germline, which may come from a read error. The V and J genes are TRBV7-9 and TRBJ1-1; the match to TRBD1 covers 7 bases. The germline V gene has CDR1 SEHNR and CDR2 FQNEAQ (reference sequence). CDR3 size: 14 residues. For the CDR3, the DNA is TGTTCCAGCAGCTTACAGGGGTGGAACACTGAAGCTTTCTTT. Protein: CSSSLQGWNTEAFF.

The rearrangement joins TRBV7-3 to TRBJ2-1; 16 positions agree with TRBD2. This CDR3 has 21 residues. From germline, CDR1 is SGHTA and CDR2 FQGTGA. V shed 10 bases, J shed 5 bases, and the junction held 23 bases outside the gene matches. Here the CDR3 DNA reads TGTGCCATCGACGCAAGACGTATCGGGACTAGCGGGGGGGAGATCCACAATGAGCAGTTCTTC. It codes for CAIDARRIGTSGGEIHNEQFF.

DNA for the CDR3: TGCAGCGTCCAAGGGACAGGCCTGAACACTGAAGCTTTCTTT. It yields the protein CSVQGTGLNTEAFF. V is TRBV29-1 and J is TRBJ1-1; 8 bases agree with TRBD1. The CDR3 runs 14 residues. CDR1 is SQVTM and CDR2 is ANQGSEA in the germline V gene. V trimming: 6 bases; J trimming: 0 bases; junction bases outside the gene matches: 6.

The chain uses TRBV6-6 and TRBJ2-1; 9 bases map to TRBD1. The CDR3 runs 16 residues. Germline trimming cut 2 bases from V and 4 bases from J; bases unmatched to any gene: 6. Germline values: CDR1 MNHNY, CDR2 SVGAGI (reference sequence). This CDR3 is CASSYAGQGRYNEQFF. CDR3 coding DNA: TGTGCCAGCAGTTACGCCGGACAGGGGAGGTACAATGAGCAGTTCTTC.

DNA of the CDR3: TGCGCCAGCAGCCAAGAAGTAAGGACAGAGAATTCACCCCTCCACTTT. Its protein is CASSQEVRTENSPLHF. The gene calls are TRBV4-3 and TRBJ1-6, with TRBD1 as a possible D gene (6 bases). Trimming pared 0 bases from V and 7 bases from J, leaving 13 bases between. Germline V gene data show CDR1 as LGHNA and CDR2 as YSLEER. The CDR3 consists of 16 residues.

The chain has TRBV7-2 and TRBJ2-3; 12 nucleotides match TRBD2. This CDR3 has 19 amino acids. J was trimmed by 2 bases and V by 8 bases; bases with no gene match: 17. Germline V gene lookup returns CDR1 SGHTA and CDR2 FQGNSA. CDR3 sequence (DNA): TGTGCCAGCGCCGCCCCCGGGGGACTAGCGGGTGGTTACACAGATACGCAGTATTTT. Protein: CASAAPGGLAGGYTDTQYF.

This clone was counted only a few times. V is TRBV7-8 and J is TRBJ2-1, with 9 bases identical to TRBD1. The CDR3 consists of 13 residues. The junction had 1 base not matched to a gene; V was cut back by 5 bases and J by 5 bases. CDR1 SGHVS and CDR2 FQNEAQ come from the germline V gene. CDR3 nucleotide sequence: TGTGCCAGCAGCCGGGACAGGGACAATGAGCAGTTCTTC. Encoded protein: CASSRDRDNEQFF.

The V call is TRBV5-1, the J call TRBJ2-3; unclear D gene. CDR3 length: 14 residues. V was pared by 0 bases and J by 4 bases, with 9 bases between. Germline-derived CDR1 and CDR2 are SGHRS and YFSETQ. Here the CDR3 reads CASSLDLGADTQYF. The CDR3 coding sequence is TGCGCCAGCAGCTTGGACCTCGGAGCAGATACGCAGTATTTT.

This chain uses TRBV7-9 with TRBJ2-2, with D perhaps TRBD1 (5 bases). The CDR3 is 15 residues long. Per the germline V gene, CDR1 is SEHNR and CDR2 is FQNEAQ (reference sequence). V dropped 1 base and J dropped 4 bases, with 10 bases sitting between them. The chain's CDR3 is CASSLGGDFTGELFF. Here the CDR3 DNA reads TGTGCCAGCAGCTTAGGGGGCGACTTCACCGGGGAGCTGTTTTTT.

This clone was picked up a small number of times. V is TRBV2 and J is TRBJ1-1; 8 bases match TRBD1. Germline V CDR1 and CDR2: SNHLY, FYNNEI. This CDR3 is built from 14 residues. The V and J ends lost 5 bases and 3 bases, in that order; junction bases with no gene match: 5. The CDR3 protein is CASSIQGVDTEAFF. CDR3 DNA: TGTGCCAGCAGTATACAGGGGGTGGACACTGAAGCTTTCTTT. The entire variable domain, with the rest obtained from reference TRBV2 and TRBJ1-1, is as follows: EPEVTQTPSHQVTQMGQEVILRCVPISNHLYFYWYRQILGQKVEFLVSFYNNEISEKSEIFDDQFSVERPDGSNFTLKIRSTKLEDSAMYFCASSIQGVDTEAFFGQGTRLTVV.

The CDR3 is CASSGTGPQPQHF. The CDR3 nucleotides are TGCGCCAGCAGTGGGACAGGGCCTCAGCCCCAGCATTTT. The V gene is TRBV10-2, the J gene TRBJ1-5; 8 bases align to TRBD1. Germline V lookup: CDR1 WSHSY, CDR2 SAAADI. This CDR3 is 13 amino acids long. V gave up 4 bases and J gave up 6 bases; unmatched junction bases: 2.

Turning to this clone: Other DNA sequences in the sample encode the same CDR3. The chain employs TRBV5-1 and TRBJ1-1; D is possibly TRBD1 (5 bases). V lost 5 bases and J 3 bases, leaving 11 bases between the germline ends. The CDR3 is made up of 13 amino acids. CDR1 and CDR2 from the germline V gene are SGHRS and YFSETQ. CDR3 nucleotides: TGCGCCAGCAGTCCTCAAGGGGACACTGAAGCTTTCTTT. This codes for CASSPQGDTEAFF.

This chain uses TRBV5-4 with TRBJ2-1; D possibly corresponds to TRBD1 (5 bases). Germline V gene lookup returns CDR1 SGHNT and CDR2 YYREEE (reference sequence). With 0 bases removed from V and 8 bases from J, the gap between germline ends came to 9 bases. This CDR3 has 13 amino acids. The CDR3 spells CASSLGGRDEQFF. CDR3 in DNA: TGTGCCAGCAGCTTGGGGGGCCGGGATGAGCAGTTCTTC.

The CDR3 loop is CASSAGLAGGVTQYF. CDR3 sequence (DNA): TGTGCCAGCAGCGCCGGACTAGCGGGGGGGGTTACGCAGTATTTT. The chain couples TRBV9 to TRBJ2-3, with TRBD2 matching over 15 bases. The CDR3 totals 15 residues. V was pared by 3 bases and J by 8 bases, with 4 bases of the junction left unmatched. The germline V gene encodes CDR1 SGDLS and CDR2 YYNGEE.

The V call is TRBV7-2, the J call TRBJ1-5; weak D call: TRBD1 (6 bases). Between the trimmed V and J ends, which lost 4 bases and 3 bases, there was a span of 13 bases. This CDR3 has 15 amino acids. Germline CDR1 and CDR2: SGHTA and FQGNSA. CDR3 coding DNA: TGTGCCAGCAGCTCTCGAACAGGGCCCAATCAGCCCCAGCATTTT. It translates to CASSSRTGPNQPQHF.

The rearrangement joins TRBV7-9 to TRBJ1-5; possibly TRBD1 for D (6 bases). The CDR3 contains 15 residues. The germline V gene has CDR1 SEHNR and CDR2 FQNEAQ (reference sequence). V was clipped by 2 bases and J by 1 base, with 9 bases between them. The CDR3 sequence: CASSLRGGSNQPQHF. The CDR3 coding sequence is TGTGCCAGCAGCTTAAGGGGGGGGAGCAATCAGCCCCAGCATTTT.

This clone was picked up one time. The J gene is TRBJ2-1, the V gene TRBV2; the match to TRBD2 covers 12 bases. This CDR3 is 20 amino acids long. J gave up 3 bases and V 6 bases, and 18 bases lay outside the gene matches. Germline CDR1 and CDR2: SNHLY and FYNNEI. As DNA, the CDR3 is TGTGCCAGCAGCAGGCGAACAACACGACTAGCGGGGGCTTTCTACAATGAGCAGTTCTTC. It encodes CASSRRTTRLAGAFYNEQFF.

The genes are TRBV5-1 and TRBJ2-5; 9 bases are a match to TRBD1. The closer fit of TRBJ2-7 to the DNA end suggests the J call may be wrong. Germline-derived CDR1 and CDR2 are SGHRS and YFSETQ. The CDR3 length is 15 residues. The CDR3 nucleotides are TGCGCCAGCAGCTCACCCGGGACAGGGCCCTACGAGCAGTACTTC. Residues: CASSSPGTGPYEQYF.

The chain couples TRBV9 to TRBJ1-1; D is unresolved. CDR3 size: 14 residues. Trimming took off 0 bases at V and 1 base at J, with 7 bases between the two ends. CDR1 and CDR2 (germline): SGDLS, YYNGEE. The CDR3 spells CASSVGTRNTEAFF. CDR3 in DNA: TGTGCCAGCAGCGTAGGAACGAGGAACACTGAAGCTTTCTTT. Full variable domain (rest looked up from reference TRBV9 and TRBJ1-1): DSGVTQTPKHLITATGQRVTLRCSPRSGDLSVYWYQQSLDQGLQFLIQYYNGEERAKGNILERFSAQQFPDLHSELNLSSLELGDSALYFCASSVGTRNTEAFFGQGTRLTVV.

The chain couples TRBV15 to TRBJ2-3, with 8 bases that match TRBD2. The V gene's germline CDR1 is LNHNV and CDR2 YYDKDF (reference sequence). The CDR3 covers 15 residues. The trim removed 5 bases at V and 2 bases at J, leaving 6 bases unmatched. CDR3 DNA: TGTGCCACCAGCTTTAGCGGGGTCTCCACAGATACGCAGTATTTT. Protein product: CATSFSGVSTDTQYF.

The rearrangement links TRBV9 to TRBJ2-2; D might be TRBD1 (5 bases). CDR1 SGDLS and CDR2 YYNGEE come from the germline V gene. The CDR3 is 16 residues long. Trimming removed 0 bases at V and 1 base at J, with 10 bases between. The CDR3 loop reads CASSVGTYQNTGELFF. The CDR3 DNA reads TGTGCCAGCAGCGTAGGGACATATCAGAACACCGGGGAGCTGTTTTTT.

The chain joins TRBV5-1 to TRBJ1-2, with 12 bases that match TRBD1. This CDR3 is 15 amino acids long. Unmatched junction bases numbered 9, after V lost 7 bases and J lost 5 bases. Germline assignment: CDR1 SGHRS and CDR2 YFSETQ. CDR3 loop: CASGEGTGGAYGYTF. The CDR3 nucleotides are TGCGCCAGCGGGGAGGGGACAGGGGGCGCATATGGCTACACCTTC.

The V call is TRBV7-3, the J call TRBJ1-2; a possible D gene is TRBD1 (6 bases). Germline CDR1 reads SGHTA; CDR2 reads FQGTGA. Trimming stripped 0 bases from V and 4 bases from J, with 6 bases between. The CDR3 spans 13 residues. As DNA, the CDR3 is TGTGCCAGCAGCTTAACACAGGGCTATGGCTACACCTTC. It encodes CASSLTQGYGYTF.

This clone was found a few times. This chain joins TRBV7-6 and TRBJ2-1; TRBD2 matches 7 bases. The J segment lost 8 bases and the V segment lost 6 bases, leaving 10 bases of the junction unmatched. The CDR3 length is 14 residues. Germline V gene sequence: CDR1 SGHVS, CDR2 FNYEAQ. As DNA, the CDR3 is TGTGCCAGCAGTCCCCCGGGACTATTTGATGAGCAGTTCTTC. Residues: CASSPPGLFDEQFF. Complete variable domain (other parts from reference TRBV7-6 and TRBJ2-1): GAGVSQSPRYKVTKRGQDVALRCDPISGHVSLYWYRQALGQGPEFLTYFNYEAQQDKSGLPNDRFSAERPEGSISTLTIQRTEQRDSAMYRCASSPPGLFDEQFFGPGTRLTVL.

The chain combines TRBV7-6 with TRBJ2-7; 7 bases line up with TRBD1. This CDR3 is 17 amino acids long. J lost 0 bases, V lost 1 base, and 9 bases had no gene match. The germline V gene has CDR1 SGHVS and CDR2 FNYEAQ. CDR3: CASSLEGTEHTSYEQYF. DNA for the CDR3: TGTGCCAGCAGCTTAGAAGGGACAGAACACACCTCCTACGAGCAGTACTTC.

The chain employs TRBV7-2 and TRBJ2-5; maybe TRBD1 (5 bases). Germline CDR1 and CDR2: SGHTA and FQGNSA. V was trimmed by 4 bases and J by 4 bases, leaving 16 bases between them. The CDR3 consists of 15 residues. The CDR3 here is CASSSWQGHGETQYF. The CDR3, as DNA: TGTGCCAGCAGCTCGTGGCAGGGTCACGGAGAGACCCAGTACTTC.

This chain connects TRBV19 to TRBJ2-7; 12 bases agree with TRBD1. Trimming took 3 bases from V and 4 from J; bases not matched to a gene: 4. Germline CDR1 reads LNHDA; CDR2 reads SQIVND (reference sequence). CDR3 length equals 15 residues. This CDR3 is CASSMGDRGPYEQYF. In nucleotides, the CDR3 is TGTGCCAGTAGTATGGGGGACAGGGGGCCGTACGAGCAGTACTTC.